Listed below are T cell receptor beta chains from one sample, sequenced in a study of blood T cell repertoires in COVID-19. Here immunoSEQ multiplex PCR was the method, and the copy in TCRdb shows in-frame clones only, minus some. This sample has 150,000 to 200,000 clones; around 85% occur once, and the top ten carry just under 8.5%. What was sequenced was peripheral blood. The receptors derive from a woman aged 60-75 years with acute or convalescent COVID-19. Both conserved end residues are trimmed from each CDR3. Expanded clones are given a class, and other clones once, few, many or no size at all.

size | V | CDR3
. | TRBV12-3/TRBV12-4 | ASTWGRQPQH
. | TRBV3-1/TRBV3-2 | ASSPSRREKLF
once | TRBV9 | ASRAGGGTGELF
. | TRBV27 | ASSSPGLASYEQY
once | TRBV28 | ASSFPKGQASNYGYT
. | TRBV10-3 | AISPGTGVGYT
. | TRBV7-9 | ASSSGTGVNTEAF
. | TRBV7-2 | ASSLLAGGGEQF
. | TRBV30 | AWRGIGGVETQY
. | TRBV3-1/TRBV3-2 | ASSGTSGSRGEQF
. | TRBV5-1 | ASSLAQSGTGELF
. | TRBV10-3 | AISESFSGRAIEF
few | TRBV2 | ASSDGAPSGNTIY
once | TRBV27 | ASSLWAGGPHEQY
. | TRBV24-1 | ATSDIGQGAPGELF
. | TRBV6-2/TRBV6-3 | ASSYSTGIYGYT
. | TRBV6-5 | ASSYVGGGTDTQY
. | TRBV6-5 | ASSLSSYNEQF
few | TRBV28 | ASSLRAGGPQETQY
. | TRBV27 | ASSSALAAPYEQY
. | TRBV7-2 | ASSLDPPSALGDEQY
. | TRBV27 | ASAFATSGKETQY
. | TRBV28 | ASIKRLWGRGEETQY
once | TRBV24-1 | ATSDRRPGLAGGPNEQF
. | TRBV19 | AITIWLAGADTQY
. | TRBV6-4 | ASSDSGRYNEQF
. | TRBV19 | ASMGRSQH
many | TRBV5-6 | ASRGQGGYYGYT
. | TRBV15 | ATSRDRPQGGSPNYGYT
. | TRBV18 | ASSSTGSDTEAF
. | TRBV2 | ASSLRQNSPLH
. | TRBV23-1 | ASSQETGGPEKLF
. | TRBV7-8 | ASSLRQGGYT
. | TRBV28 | ASSLSGRAAETQY
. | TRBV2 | ASSRLQRVGNEQF
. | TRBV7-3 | ASGPGTDYGYT
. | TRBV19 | ASTRGGYQPQH
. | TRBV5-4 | ASSPVVAGVNEQF
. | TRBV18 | ASSPIGRREGTGELF
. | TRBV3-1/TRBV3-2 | ASSSTAYNSPLH
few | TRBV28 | ASSLTGAGGNQPQH
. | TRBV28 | ASTLQGAEETQY
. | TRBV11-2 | ASSRNLQGAFSPLH
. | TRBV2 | ASSENPFGQGGTPLH
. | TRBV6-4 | ASSTGTRFSPLH
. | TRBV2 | ASSETRQDGYT
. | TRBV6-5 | ASSLSGSDTQY
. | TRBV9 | ASSVRPGLADQETQY
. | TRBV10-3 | AISQGAGVSYNEQF
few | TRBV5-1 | ASSLVATGYYGYT
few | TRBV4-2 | ASSQERGTTQY
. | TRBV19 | ASSGQGLRADTQY
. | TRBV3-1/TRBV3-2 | ASSLRTSTRPNEQF
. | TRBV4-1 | ASSQLPGTSGINEQF
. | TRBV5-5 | ASRAGTARLTDTQY
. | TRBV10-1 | ASSDQRDRSYNEQF
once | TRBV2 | ASSARPNTGELF
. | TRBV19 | ASISYGGDSTEAF
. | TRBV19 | ASKEVGETEAF
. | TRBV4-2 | ASSQGGDRAGYGYT